These 7 T cell receptor beta chains share one sample of origin, sequenced in a study of blood T cell repertoires in COVID-19. TCRdb keeps only in-frame clones here, not all; method: immunoSEQ multiplex PCR. The table includes under 350,000 clones, around 86% detected once. Material: peripheral blood. The receptors shown here come from a man younger than 35 with active or convalescent COVID-19.

The V and J genes are TRBV5-5 and TRBJ2-7, with D perhaps matching TRBD1 (5 bases). Germline loops: CDR1 SGHKS, CDR2 YYEKEE (reference sequence). V shed 2 bases and J shed 5 bases, with 14 bases lying between them. There are 14 residues in the CDR3. CDR3 sequence: CASSFSRVDDEQYF. The DNA of the CDR3 is TGTGCCAGCAGCTTTAGCAGGGTGGACGACGAGCAGTACTTC.

This chain links TRBV19 with TRBJ2-7, with TRBD2 matching 11 bases. Germline values: CDR1 LNHDA, CDR2 SQIVND (reference sequence). The CDR3 totals 14 residues. The V segment lost 5 bases and the J segment 3 bases; nucleotides outside the gene matches: 3. The DNA for the CDR3 is TGTGCCAGTAGTTGGACTAGCGGGCTCTACGAGCAGTACTTC. This gives the protein CASSWTSGLYEQYF.

The chain couples TRBV19 to TRBJ2-2, with TRBD2 identical over 13 bases. The CDR3 consists of 16 residues. Germline trimming cut 7 bases from V and 6 bases from J; bases unmatched to any gene: 8. Per germline, CDR1 LNHDA and CDR2 SQIVND (reference sequence). The CDR3 region is CASTTRGTSGAGELFF. The DNA for the CDR3 is TGTGCCAGTACTACCCGAGGGACTAGCGGGGCCGGGGAGCTGTTTTTT.

This clone showed up just once. This chain uses TRBV19 with TRBJ2-5, with D tentatively TRBD2 (6 bases). CDR1 LNHDA and CDR2 SQIVND come from the germline V gene (reference sequence). The CDR3 loop spans 15 amino acids. With 10 bases removed from V and 3 bases from J, the gap between germline ends came to 21 bases. CDR3 in DNA: TGTGCCAATCTGCTAGCGCCAGGTTTTGAAGAGACCCAGTACTTC. Its protein is CANLLAPGFEETQYF.

This chain joins TRBV27 and TRBJ2-1; a possible D gene is TRBD2 (6 bases). The CDR3 consists of 16 residues. Trimming left V 5 bases short and J 6 bases short, with 20 bases between. CDR1 and CDR2 (germline): MNHEY, SMNVEV (reference sequence). CDR3 sequence (DNA): TGTGCCAGCAGTCCCTCTTGGGGACTCACTCGCAATGAGCAGTTCTTC. Its protein product is CASSPSWGLTRNEQFF.

This clone was recorded once. The rearrangement joins TRBV12-3 or TRBV12-4 to TRBJ2-2; perhaps TRBD2 as D (7 bases). This CDR3 has 13 residues. V was trimmed by 2 bases and J by 7 bases, leaving 8 bases between them. The DNA of the CDR3 is TGTGCCAGCAGTTTAAGGGGGGGCGGGGAGCTGTTTTTT. This codes for CASSLRGGGELFF.

CDR3 sequence: CASSGGGADTQYF. CDR3 nucleotides: TGTGCCAGCAGCGGAGGAGGGGCAGATACGCAGTATTTT. The V and J genes are TRBV27 and TRBJ2-3, with D perhaps TRBD2 (6 bases). The CDR3 extends over 13 amino acids. Germline V gene sequence: CDR1 MNHEY, CDR2 SMNVEV (reference sequence). V shed 6 bases and J shed 4 bases, with 11 bases lying between them.